This T cell receptor beta chain was captured in a study of T-cell memory formation after mild COVID-19. MiXCR, applied by TCRdb to the 5' RACE reads, yields one record per CDR3 protein. The sample lists under 550,000 distinct CDR3 sequences; roughly 18% were seen once. In germline, CDR1 is DFQATT, CDR2 SNEGSKA (reference sequence). With V trimmed by 7 bases and J by 2 bases, 6 bases remained unmatched. The CDR3 contains 13 residues. This chain links TRBV20-1 with TRBJ2-7; 9 bases are shared with TRBD2. Sequenced material: PBMCs or a T cell subset sorted from them (not recorded which). The TCR was taken from an adult woman who had mild COVID-19 (a few samples of this study predate the infection). Cell type and time point are not known. The CDR3 nucleotides are TGCAGTGGGGCTAGCGGGGACCCCTACGAGCAGTACTTC. This codes for CSGASGDPYEQYF.